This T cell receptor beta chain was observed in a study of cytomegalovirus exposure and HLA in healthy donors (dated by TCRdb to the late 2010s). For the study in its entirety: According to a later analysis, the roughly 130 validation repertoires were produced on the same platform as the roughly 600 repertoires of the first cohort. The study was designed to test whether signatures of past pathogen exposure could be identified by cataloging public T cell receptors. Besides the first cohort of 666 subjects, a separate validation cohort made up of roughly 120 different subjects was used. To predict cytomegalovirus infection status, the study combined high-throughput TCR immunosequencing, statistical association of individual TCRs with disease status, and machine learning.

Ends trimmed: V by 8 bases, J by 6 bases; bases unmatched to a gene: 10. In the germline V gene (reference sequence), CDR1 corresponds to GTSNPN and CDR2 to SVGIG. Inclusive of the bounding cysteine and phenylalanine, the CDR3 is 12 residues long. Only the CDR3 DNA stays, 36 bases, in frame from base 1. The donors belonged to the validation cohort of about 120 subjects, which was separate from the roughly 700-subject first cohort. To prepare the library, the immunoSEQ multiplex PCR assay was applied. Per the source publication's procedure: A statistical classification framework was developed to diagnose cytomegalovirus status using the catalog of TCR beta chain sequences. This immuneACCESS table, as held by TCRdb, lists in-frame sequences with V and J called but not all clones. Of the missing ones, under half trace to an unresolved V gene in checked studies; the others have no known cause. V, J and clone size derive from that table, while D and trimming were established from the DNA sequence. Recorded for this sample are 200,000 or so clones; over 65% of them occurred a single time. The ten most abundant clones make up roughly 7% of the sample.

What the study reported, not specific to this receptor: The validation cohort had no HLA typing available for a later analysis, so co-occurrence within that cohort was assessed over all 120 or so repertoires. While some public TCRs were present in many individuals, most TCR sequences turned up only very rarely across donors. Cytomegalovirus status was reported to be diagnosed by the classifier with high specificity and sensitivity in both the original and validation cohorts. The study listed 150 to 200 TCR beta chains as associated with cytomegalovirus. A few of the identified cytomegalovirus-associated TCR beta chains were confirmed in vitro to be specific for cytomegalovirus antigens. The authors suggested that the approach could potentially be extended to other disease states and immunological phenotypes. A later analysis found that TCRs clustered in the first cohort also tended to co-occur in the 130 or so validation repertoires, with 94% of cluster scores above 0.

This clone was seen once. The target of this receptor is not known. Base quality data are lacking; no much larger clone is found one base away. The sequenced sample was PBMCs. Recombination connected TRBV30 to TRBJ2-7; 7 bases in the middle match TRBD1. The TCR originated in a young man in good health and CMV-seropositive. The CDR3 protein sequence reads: CAGRTGRGEQYF. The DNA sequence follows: TGTGCCGGAAGGACAGGACGGGGCGAGCAGTACTTC.